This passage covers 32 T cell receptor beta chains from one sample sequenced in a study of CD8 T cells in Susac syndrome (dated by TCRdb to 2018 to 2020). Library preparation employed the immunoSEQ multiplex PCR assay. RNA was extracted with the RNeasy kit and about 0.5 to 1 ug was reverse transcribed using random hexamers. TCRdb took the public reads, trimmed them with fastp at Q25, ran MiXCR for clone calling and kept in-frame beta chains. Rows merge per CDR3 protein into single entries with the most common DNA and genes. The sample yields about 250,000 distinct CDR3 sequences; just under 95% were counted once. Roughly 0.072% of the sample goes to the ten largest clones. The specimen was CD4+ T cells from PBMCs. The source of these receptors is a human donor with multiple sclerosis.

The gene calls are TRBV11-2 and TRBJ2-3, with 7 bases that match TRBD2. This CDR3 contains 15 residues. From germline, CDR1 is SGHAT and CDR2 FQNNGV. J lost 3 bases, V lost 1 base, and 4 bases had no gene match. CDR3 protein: CASSLAAGPTDTQYF. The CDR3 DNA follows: TGTGCCAGCAGCTTAGCAGCGGGACCAACAGATACGCAGTATTTT.

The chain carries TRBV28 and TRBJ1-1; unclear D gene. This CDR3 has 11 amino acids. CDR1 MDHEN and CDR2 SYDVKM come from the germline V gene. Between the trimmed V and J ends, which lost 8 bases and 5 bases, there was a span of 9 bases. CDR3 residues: CASHSSTEAFF. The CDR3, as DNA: TGTGCCAGCCACAGTTCTACTGAAGCTTTCTTT.

CDR3 amino acids: CSVGEGGEQYF. DNA for the CDR3: TGCAGCGTTGGGGAAGGGGGTGAGCAGTACTTC. This chain connects TRBV29-1 to TRBJ2-7, with a possible D match to TRBD1 (6 bases). The CDR3 covers 11 residues. The germline V and J ends were trimmed by 4 bases and 7 bases, with 11 bases remaining between them. Germline-derived CDR1 and CDR2 are SQVTM and ANQGSEA.

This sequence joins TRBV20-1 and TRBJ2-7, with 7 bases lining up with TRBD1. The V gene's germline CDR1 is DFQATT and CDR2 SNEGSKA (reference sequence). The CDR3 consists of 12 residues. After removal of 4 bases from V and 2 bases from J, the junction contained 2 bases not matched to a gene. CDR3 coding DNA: TGCAGTGCTACGACAGGGCCCTACGAGCAGTACTTC. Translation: CSATTGPYEQYF.

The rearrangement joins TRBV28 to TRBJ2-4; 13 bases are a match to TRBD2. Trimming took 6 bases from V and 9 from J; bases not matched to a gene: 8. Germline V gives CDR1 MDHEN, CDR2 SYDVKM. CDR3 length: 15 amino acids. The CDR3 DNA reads TGTGCCAGCAGGGGGACTAGCGGGATTTGGGGCATTCAGTACTTC. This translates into CASRGTSGIWGIQYF. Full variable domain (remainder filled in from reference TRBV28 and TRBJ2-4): DVKVTQSSRYLVKRTGEKVFLECVQDMDHENMFWYRQDPGLGLRLIYFSYDVKMKEKGDIPEGYSVSREKKERFSLILESASTNQTSMYLCASRGTSGIWGIQYFGAGTRLSVL.

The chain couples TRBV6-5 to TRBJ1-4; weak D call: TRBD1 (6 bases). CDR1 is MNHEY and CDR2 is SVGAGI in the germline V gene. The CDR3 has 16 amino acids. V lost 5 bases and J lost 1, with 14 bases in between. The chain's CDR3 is CASSTFPRGTNEKLFF. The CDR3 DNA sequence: TGTGCCAGCAGTACTTTCCCCAGGGGAACTAATGAAAAACTGTTTTTT.

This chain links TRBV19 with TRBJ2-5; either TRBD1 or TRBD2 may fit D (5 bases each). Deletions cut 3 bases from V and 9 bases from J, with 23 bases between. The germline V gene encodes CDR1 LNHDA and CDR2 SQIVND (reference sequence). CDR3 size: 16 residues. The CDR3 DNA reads TGTGCCAGTAGTATGGAGGCTCACAGGCCCCAGGAGGCCCAGTACTTC. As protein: CASSMEAHRPQEAQYF.

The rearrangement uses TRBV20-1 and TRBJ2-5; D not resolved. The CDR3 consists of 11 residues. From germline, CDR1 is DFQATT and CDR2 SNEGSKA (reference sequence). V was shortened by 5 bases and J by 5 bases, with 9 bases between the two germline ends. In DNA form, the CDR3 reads TGCAGTGCTTACTACAGTGAGACCCAGTACTTC. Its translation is CSAYYSETQYF.

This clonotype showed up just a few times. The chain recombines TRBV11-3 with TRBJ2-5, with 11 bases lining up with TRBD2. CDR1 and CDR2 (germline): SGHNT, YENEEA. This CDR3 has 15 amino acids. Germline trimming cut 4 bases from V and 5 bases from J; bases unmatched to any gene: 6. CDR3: CASSSLRTSGETQYF. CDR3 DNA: TGTGCCAGCAGCTCCCTCCGGACTAGCGGGGAGACCCAGTACTTC.

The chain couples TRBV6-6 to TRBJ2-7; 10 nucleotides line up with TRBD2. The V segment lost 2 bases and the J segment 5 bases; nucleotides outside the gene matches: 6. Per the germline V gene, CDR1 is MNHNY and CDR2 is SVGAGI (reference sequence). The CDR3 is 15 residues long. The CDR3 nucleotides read TGTGCCAGCAGTTACATACTAGCGGGGTCTGACGAGCAGTACTTC. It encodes CASSYILAGSDEQYF.

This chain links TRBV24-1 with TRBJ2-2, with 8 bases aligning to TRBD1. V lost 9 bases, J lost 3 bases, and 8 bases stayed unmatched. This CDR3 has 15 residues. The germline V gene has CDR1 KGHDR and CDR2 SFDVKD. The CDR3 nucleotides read TGTGCCACCCAAGCGGACAGGGCGGACACCGGGGAGCTGTTTTTT. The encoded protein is CATQADRADTGELFF.

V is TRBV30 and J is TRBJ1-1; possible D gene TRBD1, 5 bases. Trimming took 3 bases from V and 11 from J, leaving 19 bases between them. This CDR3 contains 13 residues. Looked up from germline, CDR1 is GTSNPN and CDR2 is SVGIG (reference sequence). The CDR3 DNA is TGTGCCTGGAGGGGCCCCCCTACAGGTTGGGCTTTCTTT. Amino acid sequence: CAWRGPPTGWAFF.

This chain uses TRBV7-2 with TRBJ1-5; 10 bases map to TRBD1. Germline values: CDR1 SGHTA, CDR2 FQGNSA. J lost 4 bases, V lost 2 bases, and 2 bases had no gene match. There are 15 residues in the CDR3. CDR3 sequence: CASSLWGQGNQPQHF. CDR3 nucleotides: TGTGCCAGCAGCTTATGGGGACAGGGGAATCAGCCCCAGCATTTT.

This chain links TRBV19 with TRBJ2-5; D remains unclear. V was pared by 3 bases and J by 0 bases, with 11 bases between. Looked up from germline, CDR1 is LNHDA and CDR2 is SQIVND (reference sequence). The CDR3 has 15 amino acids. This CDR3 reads CASSMSSGYQETQYF. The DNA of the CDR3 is TGTGCCAGTAGTATGTCCTCGGGCTACCAAGAGACCCAGTACTTC.

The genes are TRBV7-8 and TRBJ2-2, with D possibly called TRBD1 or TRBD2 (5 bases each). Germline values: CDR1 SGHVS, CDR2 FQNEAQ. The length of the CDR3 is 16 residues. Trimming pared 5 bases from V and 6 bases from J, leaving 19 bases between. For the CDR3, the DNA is TGTGCCAGCAGCCCCTATTTATCGTTGGGGGCCGGGGAGCTGTTTTTT. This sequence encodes CASSPYLSLGAGELFF.

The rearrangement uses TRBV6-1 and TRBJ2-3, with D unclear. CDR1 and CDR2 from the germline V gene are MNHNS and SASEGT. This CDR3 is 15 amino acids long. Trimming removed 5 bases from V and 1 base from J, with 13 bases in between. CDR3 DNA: TGTGCCAGCAGTAGAAAGGTAGTGGGCACAGATACGCAGTATTTT. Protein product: CASSRKVVGTDTQYF.

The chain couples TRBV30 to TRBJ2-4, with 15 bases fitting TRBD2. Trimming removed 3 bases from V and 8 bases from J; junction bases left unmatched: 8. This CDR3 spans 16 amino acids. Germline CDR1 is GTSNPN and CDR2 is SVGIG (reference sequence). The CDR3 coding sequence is TGTGCCTGGAGCACCTCAGGACTAGCGGGAGGGGACATTCAGTACTTC. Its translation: CAWSTSGLAGGDIQYF.

The CDR3 loop reads CASSLDAGGGTDTQYF. For the CDR3, the DNA is TGTGCCAGCAGCTTGGATGCAGGGGGAGGCACAGATACGCAGTATTTT. The chain uses TRBV5-4 and TRBJ2-3, with 7 nucleotides matching TRBD1. The CDR3 sequence is 16 residues long. J gave up 1 base and V 0 bases, and 5 bases lay outside the gene matches. Germline CDR1 and CDR2: SGHNT and YYREEE (reference sequence).

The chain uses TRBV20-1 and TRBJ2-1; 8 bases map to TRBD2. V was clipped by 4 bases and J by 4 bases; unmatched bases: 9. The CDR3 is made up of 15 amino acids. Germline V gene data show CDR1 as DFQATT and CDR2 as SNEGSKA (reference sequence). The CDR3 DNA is TGCAGTGCTATATTAACTAGCGGAACTTACAATGAGCAGTTCTTC. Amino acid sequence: CSAILTSGTYNEQFF.

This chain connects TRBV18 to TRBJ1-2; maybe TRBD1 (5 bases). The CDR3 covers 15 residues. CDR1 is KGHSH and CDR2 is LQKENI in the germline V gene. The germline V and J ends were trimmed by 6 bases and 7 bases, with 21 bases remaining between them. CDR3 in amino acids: CASSQSQGASVGYTF. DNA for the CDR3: TGTGCCAGCTCCCAATCCCAGGGTGCTTCGGTTGGCTACACCTTC.

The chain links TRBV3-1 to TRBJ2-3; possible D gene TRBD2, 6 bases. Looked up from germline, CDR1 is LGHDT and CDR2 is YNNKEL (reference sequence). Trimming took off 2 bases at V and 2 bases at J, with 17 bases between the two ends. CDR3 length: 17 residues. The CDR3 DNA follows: TGTGCCAGCAGCCAATTTCGGGCCAGCGGGCACACAGATACGCAGTATTTT. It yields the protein CASSQFRASGHTDTQYF.

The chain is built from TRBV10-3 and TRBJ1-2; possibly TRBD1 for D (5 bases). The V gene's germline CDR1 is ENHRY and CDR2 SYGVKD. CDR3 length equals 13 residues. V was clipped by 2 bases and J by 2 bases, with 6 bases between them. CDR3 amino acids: CAISEAGNYGYTF. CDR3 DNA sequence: TGTGCCATCAGTGAGGCAGGGAACTATGGCTACACCTTC.

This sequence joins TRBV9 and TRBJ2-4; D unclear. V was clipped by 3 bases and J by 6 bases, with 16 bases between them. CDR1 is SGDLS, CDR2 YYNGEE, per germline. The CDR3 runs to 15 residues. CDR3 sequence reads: CASSGKLPLGNIQYF. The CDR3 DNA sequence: TGTGCCAGCAGCGGAAAATTACCCCTGGGAAACATTCAGTACTTC.

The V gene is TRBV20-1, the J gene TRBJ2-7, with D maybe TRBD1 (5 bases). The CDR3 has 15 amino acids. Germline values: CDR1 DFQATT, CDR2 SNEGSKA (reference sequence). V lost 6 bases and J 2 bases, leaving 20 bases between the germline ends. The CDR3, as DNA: TGCAGTGCGGCCAGGCCCGGCAGGGCCACCTACGAGCAGTACTTC. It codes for CSAARPGRATYEQYF.

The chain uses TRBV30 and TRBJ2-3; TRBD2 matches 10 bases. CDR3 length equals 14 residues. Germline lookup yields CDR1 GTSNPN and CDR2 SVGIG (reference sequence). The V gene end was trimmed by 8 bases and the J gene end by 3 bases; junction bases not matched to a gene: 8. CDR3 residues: CAGSSSGRTDTQYF. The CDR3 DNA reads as TGTGCCGGGTCCTCTAGCGGGAGAACAGATACGCAGTATTTT.

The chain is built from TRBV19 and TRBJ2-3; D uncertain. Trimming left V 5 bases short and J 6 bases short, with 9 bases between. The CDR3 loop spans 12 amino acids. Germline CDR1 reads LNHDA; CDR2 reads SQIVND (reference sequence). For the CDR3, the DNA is TGTGCCAGTAGTCTAGGCCGGGATACGCAGTATTTT. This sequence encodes CASSLGRDTQYF.

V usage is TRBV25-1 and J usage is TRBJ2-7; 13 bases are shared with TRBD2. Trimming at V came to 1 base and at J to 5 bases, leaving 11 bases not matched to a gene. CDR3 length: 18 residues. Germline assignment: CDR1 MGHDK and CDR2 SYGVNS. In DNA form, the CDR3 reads TGTGCCAGCAGTGAATTGACAGTGGGACTAGCGGGGCCCCACGAGCAGTACTTC. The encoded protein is CASSELTVGLAGPHEQYF.

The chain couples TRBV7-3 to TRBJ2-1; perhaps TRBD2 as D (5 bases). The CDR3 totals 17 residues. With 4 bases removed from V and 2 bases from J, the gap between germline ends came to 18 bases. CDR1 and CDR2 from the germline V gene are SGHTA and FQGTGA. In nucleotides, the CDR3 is TGTGCCAGCAGCTACATTGCCCGGTCCGGGGCCTACAATGAGCAGTTCTTC. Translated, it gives CASSYIARSGAYNEQFF.

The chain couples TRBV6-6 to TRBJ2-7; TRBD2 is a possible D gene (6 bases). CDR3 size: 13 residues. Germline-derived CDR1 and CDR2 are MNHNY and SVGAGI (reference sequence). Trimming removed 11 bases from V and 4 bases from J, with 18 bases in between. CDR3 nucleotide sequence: TGTGCCGCCAGATCCAGTGGGGGGTACGAGCAGTACTTC. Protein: CAARSSGGYEQYF.

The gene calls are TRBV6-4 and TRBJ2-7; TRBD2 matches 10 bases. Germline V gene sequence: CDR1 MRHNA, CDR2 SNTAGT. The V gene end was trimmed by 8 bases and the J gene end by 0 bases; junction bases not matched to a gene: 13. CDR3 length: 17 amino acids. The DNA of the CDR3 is TGTGCCAGCCCTGGGGGGCCTAGCGGGAGCAGCTCCTACGAGCAGTACGTC. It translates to CASPGGPSGSSSYEQYV.

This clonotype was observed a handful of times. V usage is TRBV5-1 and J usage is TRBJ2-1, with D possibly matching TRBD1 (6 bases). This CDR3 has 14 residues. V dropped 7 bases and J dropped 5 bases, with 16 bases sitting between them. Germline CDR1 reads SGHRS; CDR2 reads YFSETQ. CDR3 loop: CASREQGGHNEQFF. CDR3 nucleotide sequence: TGCGCCAGCCGAGAACAGGGTGGGCACAATGAGCAGTTCTTC.

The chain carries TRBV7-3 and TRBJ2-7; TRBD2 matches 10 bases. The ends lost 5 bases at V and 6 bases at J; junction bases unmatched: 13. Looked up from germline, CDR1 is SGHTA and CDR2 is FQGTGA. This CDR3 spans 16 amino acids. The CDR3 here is CASSRRGPSGGSEQYF. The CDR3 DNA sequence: TGTGCCAGCAGCCGAAGGGGGCCTAGCGGGGGATCCGAGCAGTACTTC. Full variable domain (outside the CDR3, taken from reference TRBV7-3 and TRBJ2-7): GAGVSQTPSNKVTEKGKYVELRCDPISGHTALYWYRQSLGQGPEFLIYFQGTGAADDSGLPNDRFFAVRPEGSVSTLKIQRTERGDSAVYLCASSRRGPSGGSEQYFGPGTRLTVT.